Sequencing of this TCR beta chain was carried out in a study of blood T cells in healthy people across ages. The table lists this clonotype with a few counts. As yet, its antigen is unknown. With a J-beta primer mix and a sample-barcoded 5' primer, a second PCR ran roughly 7 to 11 cycles. Sequencing yielded, for each sample, at least 3 million paired-end reads carrying CDR3. TCRdb reanalysed the 5' RACE reads using MiXCR and keeps one entry per CDR3 protein. Here the sample spans approximately 360,000 distinct CDR3 sequences, over 45% being singletons. Germline loops: CDR1 LGHDT, CDR2 YNNKEL (reference sequence). The CDR3 runs to 15 residues. Trimming left V 0 bases short and J 0 bases short, with 9 bases between. Study findings and constraints: Significant beta diversity loss was already apparent by age about 42, declining roughly linearly.

This TCR derives from a man between 60 and 75 years old in good health. The sample taken for sequencing was blood. The chain has TRBV3-1 and TRBJ2-7; D possibly uses TRBD1 or TRBD2 (6 bases each). CDR3: CASSQERGASYEQYF. The DNA for the CDR3 is TGTGCCAGCAGCCAAGAGAGGGGGGCCTCCTACGAGCAGTACTTC.